This TCR beta chain appears in the sequencing data of a study of identical twins. This clonotype was counted many times. The antigen is unknown. This CDR3 spans 19 amino acids. V was clipped by 3 bases and J by 0 bases, with 21 bases between them. CDR1 LGHNA and CDR2 YSLEER come from the germline V gene. Unique molecular identifiers were present on cDNA, and template switching added a universal primer site. TCRdb passed the 5' RACE reads through MiXCR, listing each CDR3 protein once. Among roughly 700,000 distinct CDR3 sequences listed, 8.6% were seen once. The study's findings and limits: Researchers reported excess low generation probability among twin-shared out-of-frame alpha sequences. Cord blood beta clonotypes present at high abundance carried fewer insertions; no such pattern appeared in memory repertoires. Potential partial confounding of zero-insertion analyses by invariant MAIT and iNKT cells was noted.

The same specimen was also included in a second study, on yellow fever vaccine responses in identical twins.

Sequenced sample: PBMCs. The rearrangement links TRBV4-3 to TRBJ2-1, with D possibly being TRBD2 (6 bases). This TCR derives from a woman aged 18-29 years in good health. The CDR3 region has the DNA TGCGCCAGCAGCCAGAGGAGCTTGGAGGGGAGAAGCTCCTACAATGAGCAGTTCTTC. It specifies CASSQRSLEGRSSYNEQFF.